This TCR beta chain appears in the sequencing data of a study of Ad26.COV2.S vaccination and SARS-CoV-2 variants. Treatment reported: 15 to 20 received Ad26.COV2.S at low or high dose, single or two shots; roughly five received placebo; per-sample allocation not given. Samples came from day 63 after the first vaccine or placebo injection. Profiling relied on immunoSEQ multiplex PCR, and the TCRdb table lists in-frame clones only, not all of them. The sample has around 450,000 clones, approximately 92% seen once; the top ten hold over 2%. Concerning this clone: Other DNA sequences in this sample translate to the same CDR3.

The sequence came from a person aged 18-60 years who received the Ad26.COV2.S COVID-19 vaccine or a placebo. The sample was peripheral blood, taken in a trial of Ad26.COV2.S vaccine versus placebo.

The CDR3 protein is CASSLGLFSYNEQFF. The DNA of the CDR3 is TGTGCCAGCAGCTTGGGACTCTTCTCCTACAATGAGCAGTTCTTC. The V gene is TRBV7-2, the J gene TRBJ2-1; tentatively, D is TRBD2 (6 bases). V lost 3 bases and J 0 bases, leaving 9 bases between the germline ends. Looked up from germline, CDR1 is SGHTA and CDR2 is FQGNSA. CDR3 length: 15 residues.